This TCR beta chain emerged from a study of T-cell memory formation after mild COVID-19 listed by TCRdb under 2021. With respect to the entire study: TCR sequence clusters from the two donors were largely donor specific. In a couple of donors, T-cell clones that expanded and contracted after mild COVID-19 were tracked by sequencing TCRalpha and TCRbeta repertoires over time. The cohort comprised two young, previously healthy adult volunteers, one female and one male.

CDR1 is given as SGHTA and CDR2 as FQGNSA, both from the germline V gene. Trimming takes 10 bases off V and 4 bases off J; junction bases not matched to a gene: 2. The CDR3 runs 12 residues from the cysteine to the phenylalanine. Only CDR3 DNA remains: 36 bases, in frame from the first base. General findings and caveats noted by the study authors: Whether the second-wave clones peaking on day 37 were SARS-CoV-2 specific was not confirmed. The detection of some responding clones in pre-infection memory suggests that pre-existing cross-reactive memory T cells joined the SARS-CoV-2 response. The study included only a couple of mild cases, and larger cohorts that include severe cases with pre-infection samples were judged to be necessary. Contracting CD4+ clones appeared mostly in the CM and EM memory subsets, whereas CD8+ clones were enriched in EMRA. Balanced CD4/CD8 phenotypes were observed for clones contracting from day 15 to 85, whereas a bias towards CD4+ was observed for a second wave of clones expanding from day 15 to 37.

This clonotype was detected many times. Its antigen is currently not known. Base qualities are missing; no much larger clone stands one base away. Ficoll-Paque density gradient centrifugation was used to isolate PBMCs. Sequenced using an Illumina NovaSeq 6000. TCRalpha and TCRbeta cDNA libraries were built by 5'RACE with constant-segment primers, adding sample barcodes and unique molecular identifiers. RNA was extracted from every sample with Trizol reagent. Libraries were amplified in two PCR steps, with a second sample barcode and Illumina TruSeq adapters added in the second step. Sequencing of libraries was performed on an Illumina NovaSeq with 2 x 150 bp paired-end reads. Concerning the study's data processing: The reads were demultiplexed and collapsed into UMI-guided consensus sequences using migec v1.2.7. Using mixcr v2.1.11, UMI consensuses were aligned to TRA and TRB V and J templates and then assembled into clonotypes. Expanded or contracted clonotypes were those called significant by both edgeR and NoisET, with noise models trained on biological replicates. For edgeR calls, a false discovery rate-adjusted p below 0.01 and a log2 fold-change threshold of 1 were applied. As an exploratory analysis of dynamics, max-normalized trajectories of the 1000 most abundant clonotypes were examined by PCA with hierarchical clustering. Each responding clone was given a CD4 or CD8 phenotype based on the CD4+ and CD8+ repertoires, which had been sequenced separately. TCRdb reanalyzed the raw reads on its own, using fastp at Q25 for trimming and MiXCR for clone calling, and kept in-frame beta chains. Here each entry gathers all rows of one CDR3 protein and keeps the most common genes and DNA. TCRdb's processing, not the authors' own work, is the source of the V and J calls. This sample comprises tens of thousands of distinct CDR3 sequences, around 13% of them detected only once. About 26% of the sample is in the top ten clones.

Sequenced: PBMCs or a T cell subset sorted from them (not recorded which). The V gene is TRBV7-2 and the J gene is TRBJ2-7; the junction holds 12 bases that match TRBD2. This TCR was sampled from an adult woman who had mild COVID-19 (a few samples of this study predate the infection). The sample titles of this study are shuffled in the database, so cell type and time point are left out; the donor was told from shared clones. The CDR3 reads CAILAGGYEQYF. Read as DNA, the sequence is TGTGCCATACTAGCGGGGGGATACGAGCAGTACTTC.